This T cell receptor (beta chain) was captured in a study of blood T cell repertoires in COVID-19. Study information: From the United States, Italy and Spain came samples of acute and convalescent COVID-19. The cDNA or gDNA used as material had been derived from T cells, B-cell-depleted T cells, or PBMCs.

Study processing details: The authors estimated nucleated cell counts from reference gene primer amplification. The table came from immunoSEQ multiplex PCR; TCRdb's copy has only in-frame clones and leaves some out. V and J calls plus clone size are reproduced from that table; the DNA served to infer D and trimming. The table includes approximately 150,000 clones, about 87% detected once. Trimming stripped 4 bases from V and 9 bases from J, with 16 bases between. CDR3 length equals 13 residues. Germline V lookup: CDR1 SGHTS, CDR2 YDEGEE. Sequenced: peripheral blood. The gene calls are TRBV5-8 and TRBJ1-2, with D tentatively TRBD1 (6 bases). The sequence came from a woman aged 45-65 years with acute or convalescent COVID-19. CDR3 sequence reads: CASSAAHRESYTF. The DNA of the CDR3 is TGTGCCAGCAGCGCTGCCCACAGGGAAAGCTACACCTTC.